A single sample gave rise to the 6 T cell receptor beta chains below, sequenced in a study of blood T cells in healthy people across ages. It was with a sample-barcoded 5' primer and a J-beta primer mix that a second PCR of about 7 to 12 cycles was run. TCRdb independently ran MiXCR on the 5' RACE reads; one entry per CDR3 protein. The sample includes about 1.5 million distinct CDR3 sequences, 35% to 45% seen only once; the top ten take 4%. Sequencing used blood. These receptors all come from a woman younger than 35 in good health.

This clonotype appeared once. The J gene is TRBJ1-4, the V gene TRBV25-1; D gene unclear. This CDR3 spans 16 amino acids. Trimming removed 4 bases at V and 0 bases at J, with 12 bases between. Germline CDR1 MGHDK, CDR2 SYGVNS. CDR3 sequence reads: CASSGDPGTTNEKLFF. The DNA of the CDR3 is TGTGCCAGCAGTGGAGACCCAGGAACAACTAATGAAAAACTGTTTTTT. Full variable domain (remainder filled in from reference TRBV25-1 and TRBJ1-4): EADIYQTPRYLVIGTGKKITLECSQTMGHDKMYWYQQDPGMELHLIHYSYGVNSTEKGDLSSESTVSRIRTEHFPLTLESARPSHTSQYLCASSGDPGTTNEKLFFGSGTQLSVL.

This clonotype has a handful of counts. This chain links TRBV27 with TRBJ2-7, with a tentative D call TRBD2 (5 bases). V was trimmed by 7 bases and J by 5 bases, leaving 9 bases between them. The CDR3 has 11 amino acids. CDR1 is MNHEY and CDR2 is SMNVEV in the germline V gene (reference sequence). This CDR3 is CASTHGDEQYF. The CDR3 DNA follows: TGTGCCAGCACCCACGGGGACGAGCAGTACTTC.

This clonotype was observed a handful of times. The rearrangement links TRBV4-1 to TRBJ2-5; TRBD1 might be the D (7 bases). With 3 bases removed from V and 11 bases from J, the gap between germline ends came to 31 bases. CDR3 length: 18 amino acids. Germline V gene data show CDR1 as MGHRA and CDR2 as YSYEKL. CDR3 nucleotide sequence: TGCGCCAGCAGCCAGCAAATACCTTGGGACAGACGTCCGGGAGAGCAGTACTTC. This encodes CASSQQIPWDRRPGEQYF.

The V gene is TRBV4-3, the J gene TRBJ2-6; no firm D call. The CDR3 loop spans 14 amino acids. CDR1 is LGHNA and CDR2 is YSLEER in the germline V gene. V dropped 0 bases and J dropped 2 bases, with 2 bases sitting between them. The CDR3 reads CASSQDTGANVLTF. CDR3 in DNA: TGCGCCAGCAGCCAAGATACTGGGGCCAACGTCCTGACTTTC.

In nucleotides, the CDR3 is TGTGCCAGCAGCCACGGACTAGCGGCGACTAGCACAGATACGCAGTATTTT. It is translated as CASSHGLAATSTDTQYF. The rearrangement uses TRBV7-9 and TRBJ2-3; TRBD2 agrees at 10 bases. CDR3 size: 17 residues. Germline lookup yields CDR1 SEHNR and CDR2 FQNEAQ (reference sequence). With 5 bases clipped from V and 0 bases from J, the junction kept 8 bases outside the gene matches.

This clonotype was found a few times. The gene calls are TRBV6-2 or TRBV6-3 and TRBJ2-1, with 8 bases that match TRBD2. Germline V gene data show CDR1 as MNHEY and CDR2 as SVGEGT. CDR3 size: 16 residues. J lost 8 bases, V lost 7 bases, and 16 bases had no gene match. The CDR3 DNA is TGTGCCAGCAACCCCGGCCGAGCGGGAGTTCGTGATGAGCAGTTCTTC. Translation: CASNPGRAGVRDEQFF.